This T cell receptor (beta chain) was found in a study of blood T cell repertoires in COVID-19. Study information: Material from acute and convalescent COVID-19 was sourced from the United States, Italy and Spain.

Per germline, CDR1 SGHTA and CDR2 FQGTGA. The length of the CDR3 is 15 residues. The ends were cut back, 6 bases at V and 0 bases at J, with 12 bases in the middle. Symptom resolution, clearance, or two negative PCRs marked the recovered donors of Cohort 3. In the source study's methods: Nucleated cell number was recorded as an estimate derived from reference gene primer amplification. Using immunoSEQ multiplex PCR, the repertoire was profiled, and TCRdb retains in-frame clones only, with some absent. The D gene and trimming were derived from the DNA, and the V and J assignments and clone size from that table. The data show 200,000 to 250,000 clones, over 65% seen once.

The chain carries TRBV7-3 and TRBJ2-1; D gene ambiguous. The clonotype comes from a woman in her sixties or seventies who had recovered from COVID-19. The sample comprised PBMCs or T cells enriched from blood (not recorded which). CDR3 region: CASRVPGISYNEQFF. CDR3 nucleotide sequence: TGTGCCAGCAGGGTACCGGGTATCTCCTACAATGAGCAGTTCTTC.